The 25 T cell receptor beta chains below all came from one sample that was sequenced in a study of cytomegalovirus exposure and HLA in healthy donors. The PCR was carried out with 60 Vbeta primers and 13 Jbeta primers. The method was immunoSEQ multiplex PCR; TCRdb's version includes in-frame clones alone and lacks a portion of them. The table records around 150,000 clones, more than 70% of them present only once. The specimen was PBMCs. The receptors were gathered from a man aged 45-65 years in good health and CMV-seropositive.

This chain connects TRBV18 to TRBJ2-5, with TRBD1 matching 7 bases. The J call may be faulty, since TRBJ2-7 better matches the DNA end. The CDR3 runs to 13 residues. CDR1 and CDR2 (germline): KGHSH, LQKENI. Here the CDR3 reads CASSSGQQYEQYF. The CDR3 coding sequence is TGTGCCAGCTCATCGGGACAGCAATACGAGCAGTACTTC.

The chain combines TRBV4-3 with TRBJ2-4; TRBD2 matches at 7 bases. The germline gives CDR1 LGHNA, CDR2 YSLEER. This CDR3 has 19 residues. The J segment lost 2 bases and the V segment lost 0 bases, leaving 13 bases of the junction unmatched. Written as DNA, the CDR3 is TGCGCCAGCAGCCAAGAAAGCCGGGGAGCGGGAAAGCCCAAAAACATTCAGTACTTC. It is translated as CASSQESRGAGKPKNIQYF.

This clone was seen only a few times. This rearrangement joins TRBV27 to TRBJ2-7, with TRBD1 identical over 9 bases. Germline V CDR1 and CDR2: MNHEY, SMNVEV (reference sequence). Trimming removed 4 bases from V and 9 bases from J; junction bases left unmatched: 7. This CDR3 region has 13 residues. This CDR3 is CASSSDRGKGQYF. The CDR3 DNA follows: TGTGCCAGCAGTTCGGACAGGGGCAAGGGGCAGTACTTC.

The V call is TRBV27, the J call TRBJ1-2, with D possibly TRBD1 on 6 matching bases. The CDR3 is made up of 14 amino acids. Looked up from germline, CDR1 is MNHEY and CDR2 is SMNVEV (reference sequence). V was pared by 6 bases and J by 1 base, with 12 bases between. DNA for the CDR3: TGTGCCAGCAGGAATGAGGGGGTTAACTATGGCTACACCTTC. This encodes CASRNEGVNYGYTF.

The chain is built from TRBV7-2 and TRBJ2-1, with 9 bases aligning to TRBD1. There are 15 residues in the CDR3. V lost 5 bases to trimming and J lost 6 bases; unmatched junction nucleotides: 8. From germline, CDR1 is SGHTA and CDR2 FQGNSA. The CDR3 loop is CASSLGQGMRNEQFF. Here the CDR3 DNA reads TGTGCCAGCAGCCTGGGACAGGGAATGCGCAATGAGCAGTTCTTC.

In this sample, this clone turned up once. The genes are TRBV13 and TRBJ2-5; 7 positions agree with TRBD1. The end of the DNA fits TRBJ2-7 better, so the J call may be wrong. Germline V gives CDR1 PRHDT, CDR2 FYEKMQ (reference sequence). The CDR3 extends over 12 amino acids. Here the CDR3 reads CASSHRGSEQYF. Written as DNA, the CDR3 is TGTGCCAGCAGTCACAGGGGAAGCGAGCAGTACTTC.

This clone showed up just a few times. The chain employs TRBV27 and TRBJ2-7; TRBD1 matches at 10 bases. The trim removed 4 bases at V and 4 bases at J, leaving 4 bases unmatched. Germline-derived CDR1 and CDR2 are MNHEY and SMNVEV (reference sequence). The CDR3 runs to 14 residues. The CDR3 DNA reads TGTGCCAGCAGTTCAGGGACAGGGGAGTACGAGCAGTACTTC. Translation: CASSSGTGEYEQYF.

CDR3 sequence reads: CASSKSWPGEQYF. CDR3 coding DNA: TGCGCCAGCAGTAAGAGTTGGCCGGGCGAGCAGTACTTC. The chain employs TRBV10-2 and TRBJ2-7, with unresolved D. CDR3 size: 13 residues. Germline V gives CDR1 WSHSY, CDR2 SAAADI. Trimming shortened V by 5 bases and J by 6 bases, and 14 bases separated the two germline ends.

The CDR3 DNA reads as TGTGCCAGCTCACCTCGGGGAGCTTACGAGCAGTACTTC. Translation gives CASSPRGAYEQYF. The chain employs TRBV18 and TRBJ2-7, with D possibly matching TRBD2 (5 bases). The germline V gene encodes CDR1 KGHSH and CDR2 LQKENI. Trimming took 3 bases from V and 4 from J, leaving 10 bases between them. CDR3 size: 13 residues.

This clone was recorded a few times. The rearrangement joins TRBV6-6 to TRBJ2-1, with a weak D call TRBD2 (6 bases). Germline values: CDR1 MNHNY, CDR2 SVGAGI (reference sequence). Between the trimmed V and J ends, which lost 2 bases and 8 bases, there was a span of 19 bases. CDR3 length: 16 amino acids. The CDR3 reads CASSYGGGGNGDEQFF. The CDR3 DNA reads as TGTGCCAGCAGTTACGGCGGAGGCGGGAATGGCGATGAGCAGTTCTTC.

The V call is TRBV23-1, the J call TRBJ1-3, with 8 nucleotides matching TRBD1. TRBV23-1 is filed as an ORF, its function uncertain. Trimming took 3 bases from V and 3 from J; bases not matched to a gene: 7. This CDR3 contains 16 residues. This chain's CDR3 is CASSHSPGGIGNTIYF. The DNA for the CDR3 is TGCGCCAGCAGTCATTCTCCAGGGGGCATTGGAAACACCATATATTTT.

This chain joins TRBV5-1 and TRBJ2-1; 10 nucleotides line up with TRBD1. Per the germline V gene, CDR1 is SGHRS and CDR2 is YFSETQ. The CDR3 is 13 residues long. J was trimmed by 9 bases and V by 5 bases; bases with no gene match: 5. DNA for the CDR3: TGCGCCAGCAGTCGGACAGGGGGTGGTGAGCAGTTCTTC. This translates into CASSRTGGGEQFF.

This rearrangement joins TRBV7-9 to TRBJ1-1, with D perhaps matching TRBD1 (5 bases). Trimming left V 5 bases short and J 10 bases short, with 17 bases between. The CDR3 length is 13 residues. In germline, CDR1 is SEHNR, CDR2 FQNEAQ (reference sequence). The CDR3 here is CASSPGSLFVAFF. The CDR3 DNA reads TGTGCCAGCAGCCCAGGGTCGTTATTCGTAGCTTTCTTT. Using reference TRBV7-9 and TRBJ1-1 for the parts outside the CDR3, the full variable domain is DTGVSQNPRHKITKRGQNVTFRCDPISEHNRLYWYRQTLGQGPEFLTYFQNEAQLEKSRLLSDRFSAERPKGSFSTLEIQRTEQGDSAMYLCASSPGSLFVAFFGQGTRLTVV.

Only one count was recorded for this clone. The CDR3 sequence: CASSPPGGEQYF. The CDR3 DNA reads TGTGCCAGCTCACCCCCGGGGGGCGAGCAGTACTTC. The chain is built from TRBV18 and TRBJ2-7; 7 nucleotides line up with TRBD2. The CDR3 consists of 12 residues. Germline V gene sequence: CDR1 KGHSH, CDR2 LQKENI. The junction had 2 bases not matched to a gene; V was cut back by 3 bases and J by 6 bases. Full variable domain (missing parts from reference TRBV18 and TRBJ2-7): NAGVMQNPRHLVRRRGQEARLRCSPMKGHSHVYWYRQLPEEGLKFMVYLQKENIIDESGMPKERFSAEFPKEGPSILRIQQVVRGDSAAYFCASSPPGGEQYFGPGTRLTVT.

The chain carries TRBV4-2 and TRBJ1-2, with 10 bases that match TRBD1. The ends lost 4 bases at V and 5 bases at J; junction bases unmatched: 4. CDR3 length: 14 amino acids. The germline V gene encodes CDR1 LGHNA and CDR2 YNFKEQ. DNA for the CDR3: TGTGCCAGCAGCCCCAGGACAGGGGGTTATGGCTACACCTTC. It translates to CASSPRTGGYGYTF.

This chain uses TRBV7-2 with TRBJ1-1; D is unresolved. The CDR3 extends over 13 amino acids. Trimming took 2 bases from V and 7 from J, leaving 11 bases between them. Germline V gene data show CDR1 as SGHTA and CDR2 as FQGNSA. The CDR3 DNA is TGTGCCAGCAGCTTACGTCGCGGATTTGAAGCTTTCTTT. Residues: CASSLRRGFEAFF.

This rearrangement joins TRBV27 to TRBJ2-7; D might be TRBD1 (6 bases). Germline loops: CDR1 MNHEY, CDR2 SMNVEV (reference sequence). CDR3 length: 15 residues. Trimming left V 4 bases short and J 3 bases short, with 16 bases between. In nucleotides, the CDR3 is TGTGCCAGCAGTTCCCCCCCGGGACACCTCTACGAGCAGTACTTC. Translated: CASSSPPGHLYEQYF.

In its sample, this clone was seen a few times. The genes are TRBV5-1 and TRBJ2-5, with 8 bases fitting TRBD1. Germline-derived CDR1 and CDR2 are SGHRS and YFSETQ. Trimming at V came to 5 bases and at J to 3 bases, leaving 12 bases not matched to a gene. The CDR3 has 16 residues. The CDR3 region is CASRPYLQGVEETQYF. For the CDR3, the DNA is TGCGCCAGCAGGCCATACCTACAGGGGGTGGAAGAGACCCAGTACTTC. The complete variable domain, with remaining parts taken from reference TRBV5-1 and TRBJ2-5, reads KAGVTQTPRYLIKTRGQQVTLSCSPISGHRSVSWYQQTPGQGLQFLFEYFSETQRNKGNFPGRFSGRQFSNSRSEMNVSTLELGDSALYLCASRPYLQGVEETQYFGPGTRLLVL.

The chain combines TRBV5-4 with TRBJ1-2; D is uncertain. The V gene's germline CDR1 is SGHNT and CDR2 YYREEE (reference sequence). The CDR3 is 12 amino acids. Deletions cut 3 bases from V and 7 bases from J, with 10 bases between. The CDR3 spells CASSWEAVGYTF. The CDR3 DNA sequence: TGTGCCAGCAGCTGGGAGGCGGTTGGCTACACCTTC. The full variable domain, with the rest looked up from reference TRBV5-4 and TRBJ1-2, is ETGVTQSPTHLIKTRGQQVTLRCSSQSGHNTVSWYQQALGQGPQFIFQYYREEENGRGNFPPRFSGLQFPNYSSELNVNALELDDSALYLCASSWEAVGYTFGSGTRLTVV.

V usage is TRBV13 and J usage is TRBJ2-4, with a weak D call TRBD1 (8 bases). This CDR3 has 15 amino acids. The germline V gene encodes CDR1 PRHDT and CDR2 FYEKMQ (reference sequence). V lost 5 bases and J lost 6, with 17 bases in between. The CDR3 sequence is CASSPPQGEGNIQYF. The CDR3 nucleotides are TGTGCCAGCAGCCCCCCACAGGGGGAGGGAAACATTCAGTACTTC. Complete variable domain (other parts from reference TRBV13 and TRBJ2-4): AAGVIQSPRHLIKEKRETATLKCYPIPRHDTVYWYQQGPGQDPQFLISFYEKMQSDKGSIPDRFSAQQFSDYHSELNMSSLELGDSALYFCASSPPQGEGNIQYFGAGTRLSVL.

The chain joins TRBV27 to TRBJ2-1, with D unclear. The germline V gene has CDR1 MNHEY and CDR2 SMNVEV (reference sequence). Trimming cost V 5 bases and J 4 bases, with 3 bases left between them. The CDR3 sequence is 11 residues long. The CDR3 coding sequence is TGTGCCAGCAGTCAATACAATGAGCAGTTCTTC. This gives the protein CASSQYNEQFF.

This rearrangement joins TRBV21-1 to TRBJ2-1; the table's D gene call, TRBD2, was not cross checked with the DNA. TRBV21-1 is a pseudogene segment. This CDR3 contains 16 residues. Written as DNA, the CDR3 is TGTGCCAGCAGCAAAGTAACTCGGGAGGGAGGAGATGAGCAGTTCTTC. It is translated as CASSKVTREGGDEQFF.

The rearrangement uses TRBV7-8 and TRBJ1-5; TRBD1 agrees at 7 bases. Germline CDR1 and CDR2: SGHVS and FQNEAQ. Trimming cost V 5 bases and J 3 bases; bases outside gene matches: 7. The CDR3 extends over 15 amino acids. DNA of the CDR3: TGTGCCAGCAGCGCAGGGGGACAGCTCAATCAGCCCCAGCATTTT. Its protein is CASSAGGQLNQPQHF.

This chain's CDR3 is CASSPFSRQGNYGYTF. In DNA form, the CDR3 reads TGTGCCAGCAGCCCCTTTTCGAGACAGGGAAACTATGGCTACACCTTC. The chain links TRBV7-8 to TRBJ1-2, with TRBD1 matching over 7 bases. With 5 bases clipped from V and 2 bases from J, the junction kept 11 bases outside the gene matches. There are 16 residues in the CDR3. The germline V gene encodes CDR1 SGHVS and CDR2 FQNEAQ.

Remarks on this clone: The junction does not match germline at one end; this may be a read error. J is TRBJ2-2 and V is TRBV7-3, with 11 bases identical to TRBD2. The CDR3 runs 14 residues. CDR1 and CDR2 (germline): SGHTA, FQGTGA. The CDR3 coding sequence is TGCTTACTGGGACTAGCGGCTTACACCGGGGAGCTGTTTTTT. Translating it yields CLLGLAAYTGELFF. Looking up the rest from reference TRBV7-3 and TRBJ2-2 gives the full variable domain: GAGVSQTPSNKVTEKGKYVELRCDPISGHTALYWYRQSLGQGPEFLIYFQGTGAADDSGLPNDRFFAVRPEGSVSTLKIQRTERGDSAVYLCLLGLAAYTGELFFGEGSRLTVL.